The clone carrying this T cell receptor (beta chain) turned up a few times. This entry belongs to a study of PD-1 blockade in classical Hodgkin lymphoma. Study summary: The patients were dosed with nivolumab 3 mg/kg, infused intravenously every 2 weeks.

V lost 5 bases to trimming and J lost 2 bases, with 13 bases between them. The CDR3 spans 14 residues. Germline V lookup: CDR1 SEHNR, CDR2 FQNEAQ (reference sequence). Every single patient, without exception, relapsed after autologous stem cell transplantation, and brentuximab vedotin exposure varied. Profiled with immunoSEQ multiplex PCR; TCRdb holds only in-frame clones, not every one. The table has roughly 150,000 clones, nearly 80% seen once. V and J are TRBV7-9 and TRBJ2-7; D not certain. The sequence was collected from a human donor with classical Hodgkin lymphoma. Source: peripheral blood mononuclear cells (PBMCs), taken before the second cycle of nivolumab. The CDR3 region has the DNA TGTGCCAGCAGCCTACGGACCATAACCTACGAGCAGTACTTC. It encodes CASSLRTITYEQYF.